The 19 T cell receptor beta chains in this list originate from one sample, sequenced in a study of cytomegalovirus exposure and HLA in healthy donors (dated by TCRdb to 2016 to 2017). The method was the immunoSEQ multiplex PCR assay. A mixture of 60 forward primers for TCR Vbeta segments and 13 reverse primers for TCR Jbeta segments was used in the multiplex PCR. Not all clones reach the TCRdb copy of this immuneACCESS table, which keeps in-frame sequences only. Checked studies attribute under half of the gap to unresolved V genes and leave the rest unexplained. The table for this sample lists about 140,000 clones; roughly two thirds of them were counted only once. The ten largest clones represent about 1.2% of the sample. Sample: PBMCs. The receptors here all came from a woman aged 40 to 49 in good health and CMV-seronegative.

This clone was seen only a few times. The chain is built from TRBV7-3 and TRBJ2-1; D remains unclear. Trimming removed 6 bases at V and 11 bases at J, with 17 bases between. Looked up from germline, CDR1 is SGHTA and CDR2 is FQGTGA. This CDR3 contains 13 residues. The CDR3, as DNA: TGTGCCAGCAGTTTATCCCTGTCCCTTCAGCAGTTCTTC. The encoded protein is CASSLSLSLQQFF.

The chain carries TRBV10-3 and TRBJ2-2, with TRBD1 matching 7 bases. With V trimmed by 4 bases and J by 6 bases, 11 bases remained unmatched. The CDR3 sequence is 16 residues long. The V gene's germline CDR1 is ENHRY and CDR2 SYGVKD. CDR3 sequence: CAISGGQDKLAGELFF. Written as DNA, the CDR3 is TGTGCCATCAGTGGCGGACAGGACAAGTTGGCCGGGGAGCTGTTTTTT.

The chain is built from TRBV18 and TRBJ1-1; 7 positions match TRBD1. The CDR3 contains 16 residues. The V gene end was trimmed by 3 bases and the J gene end by 7 bases; junction bases not matched to a gene: 14. Germline V gene sequence: CDR1 KGHSH, CDR2 LQKENI. DNA for the CDR3: TGTGCCAGCTCACCGAAGACAGGGAACATTGGGGGTGAAGCTTTCTTT. This codes for CASSPKTGNIGGEAFF.

The chain has TRBV5-1 and TRBJ2-2; 8 bases line up with TRBD2. Germline trimming cut 0 bases from V and 0 bases from J; bases unmatched to any gene: 4. The length of the CDR3 is 17 residues. Germline CDR1 SGHRS, CDR2 YFSETQ. CDR3: CASSLGWGLANTGELFF. The CDR3, as DNA: TGCGCCAGCAGCTTGGGGTGGGGACTAGCGAACACCGGGGAGCTGTTTTTT.

This chain connects TRBV9 to TRBJ1-2; 7 nucleotides agree with TRBD1. V lost 4 bases, J lost 4 bases, and 1 base stayed unmatched. This CDR3 contains 12 residues. Germline-derived CDR1 and CDR2 are SGDLS and YYNGEE. CDR3 region: CASSRDSYGYTF. The CDR3 DNA sequence: TGTGCCAGCAGCAGGGACAGCTATGGCTACACCTTC.

The chain couples TRBV6-1 to TRBJ2-7, with D maybe TRBD2 (7 bases). The length of the CDR3 is 16 residues. V dropped 3 bases and J dropped 6 bases, with 21 bases sitting between them. In germline, CDR1 is MNHNS, CDR2 SASEGT. CDR3 coding DNA: TGTGCCAGCAGTGACCGTTTATTGGCGGGGGCTGGCGAGCAGTACGTC. It translates to CASSDRLLAGAGEQYV.

This chain joins TRBV5-5 and TRBJ2-1; 9 nucleotides align to TRBD2. Germline trimming cut 3 bases from V and 3 bases from J; bases unmatched to any gene: 4. This CDR3 contains 15 residues. Germline assignment: CDR1 SGHKS and CDR2 YYEKEE (reference sequence). CDR3 in amino acids: CASSSAGGYYNEQFF. DNA of the CDR3: TGTGCCAGCAGCTCAGCGGGGGGTTACTACAATGAGCAGTTCTTC. The entire variable domain, with the rest obtained from reference TRBV5-5 and TRBJ2-1, is as follows: DAGVTQSPTHLIKTRGQQVTLRCSPISGHKSVSWYQQVLGQGPQFIFQYYEKEERGRGNFPDRFSARQFPNYSSELNVNALLLGDSALYLCASSSAGGYYNEQFFGPGTRLTVL.

The rearrangement links TRBV7-9 to TRBJ2-3; 7 positions match TRBD2. The ends lost 2 bases at V and 0 bases at J; junction bases unmatched: 8. Looked up from germline, CDR1 is SEHNR and CDR2 is FQNEAQ (reference sequence). This CDR3 has 17 residues. The CDR3 here is CASSLFALAESTDTQYF. CDR3 DNA sequence: TGTGCCAGCAGCTTATTCGCTCTAGCGGAAAGCACAGATACGCAGTATTTT.

Concerning this clone: An end of the junction differs from the germline gene, which may be a read error. The chain couples TRBV7-7 to TRBJ2-5; 11 nucleotides align to TRBD2. This CDR3 is 14 amino acids long. CDR1 and CDR2 (germline): SSHAT, FNYEAQ (reference sequence). The CDR3 here is CASSLAGGQETQYF. The CDR3 DNA is TGTGCTAGCAGCTTAGCGGGGGGGCAAGAGACCCAGTACTTC.

The chain combines TRBV19 with TRBJ1-1; TRBD1 is a possible D gene (5 bases). With 2 bases removed from V and 0 bases from J, the gap between germline ends came to 7 bases. Per germline, CDR1 LNHDA and CDR2 SQIVND (reference sequence). The CDR3 extends over 14 amino acids. CDR3 in DNA: TGTGCCAGTAGTATACGGGGGATGAACACTGAAGCTTTCTTT. It is translated as CASSIRGMNTEAFF.

The V gene is TRBV14, the J gene TRBJ2-3, with 14 bases that match TRBD2. This CDR3 contains 18 residues. Germline trimming cut 4 bases from V and 0 bases from J; bases unmatched to any gene: 6. The germline CDR1 and CDR2 sequences are SGHDN and FVKESK. The CDR3 protein is CASSRRTSGGLSTDTQYF. Written as DNA, the CDR3 is TGTGCCAGCAGCCGCCGGACTAGCGGGGGGTTAAGCACAGATACGCAGTATTTT.

This clone has a handful of counts. The J gene is TRBJ1-1, the V gene TRBV28; 8 nucleotides line up with TRBD1. CDR3 length: 12 residues. V was pared by 1 base and J by 10 bases, with 2 bases of the junction left unmatched. Germline lookup yields CDR1 MDHEN and CDR2 SYDVKM. The CDR3 nucleotides read TGTGCCAGCAGTTTATTCCAGGGGGCAGCTTTCTTT. Translation: CASSLFQGAAFF.

The V call is TRBV6-1, the J call TRBJ1-6, with TRBD1 identical over 7 bases. There are 14 residues in the CDR3. From germline, CDR1 is MNHNS and CDR2 SASEGT. V lost 3 bases, J lost 7 bases, and 3 bases stayed unmatched. Written as DNA, the CDR3 is TGTGCCAGCAGTGAGACAGGGAAGAATTCACCCCTCCACTTT. It codes for CASSETGKNSPLHF.

The chain employs TRBV19 and TRBJ1-6; D is possibly TRBD1 (5 bases). The CDR3 spans 17 residues. V was shortened by 5 bases and J by 0 bases, with 14 bases between the two germline ends. Germline V gene data show CDR1 as LNHDA and CDR2 as SQIVND (reference sequence). CDR3 nucleotide sequence: TGTGCCAGTAGTCTGGGGCCAGCGAGCTCCTATAATTCACCCCTCCACTTT. It codes for CASSLGPASSYNSPLHF.

The chain couples TRBV7-8 to TRBJ1-1; TRBD1 is a possible D gene (5 bases). The CDR3 totals 11 residues. The V end lost 3 bases, the J end lost 8 bases, and 7 bases lay between the germline ends. The germline gives CDR1 SGHVS, CDR2 FQNEAQ. The DNA for the CDR3 is TGTGCCAGCAGCTTGACAGAAGAAGCTTTCTTT. It yields the protein CASSLTEEAFF.

V gene TRBV5-4 combines with J gene TRBJ2-1; TRBD2 matches 12 bases. CDR1 and CDR2 (germline): SGHNT, YYREEE (reference sequence). This CDR3 has 20 amino acids. With 0 bases clipped from V and 0 bases from J, the junction kept 10 bases outside the gene matches. Written as DNA, the CDR3 is TGTGCCAGCAGCTTGGGAGCTTCCGGGACTAGCGGGCGCTCCTACAATGAGCAGTTCTTC. Translated, it gives CASSLGASGTSGRSYNEQFF.

The J gene is TRBJ2-2, the V gene TRBV27; 10 positions match TRBD1. The germline V gene encodes CDR1 MNHEY and CDR2 SMNVEV (reference sequence). The CDR3 spans 15 residues. The J segment lost 4 bases and the V segment lost 5 bases, leaving 4 bases of the junction unmatched. The CDR3 reads CASSLGQGSTGELFF. In DNA, the CDR3 is TGTGCCAGCAGTCTGGGACAGGGGAGCACCGGGGAGCTGTTTTTT.

The V call is TRBV2, the J call TRBJ2-7; D call uncertain. This CDR3 has 12 residues. V dropped 5 bases and J dropped 0 bases, with 5 bases sitting between them. Germline V gene lookup returns CDR1 SNHLY and CDR2 FYNNEI. The CDR3 DNA follows: TGTGCCAGCAGTTCTAACTCCTACGAGCAGTACTTC. Protein sequence: CASSSNSYEQYF.

The V call is TRBV6-6, the J call TRBJ1-5, with 7 bases identical to TRBD1. V dropped 6 bases and J dropped 7; count of bases not matched to a gene: 3. CDR3 length: 12 amino acids. The germline V gene has CDR1 MNHNY and CDR2 SVGAGI (reference sequence). The CDR3 loop is CASRRGRQPQHF. CDR3 nucleotide sequence: TGTGCCAGCAGAAGGGGGCGACAGCCCCAGCATTTT.